Listed below are T cell receptor beta chains from one sample, sequenced in a study of shared clonotypes between healthy human individuals. This table comes from immunoSEQ multiplex PCR, and its TCRdb copy is limited to in-frame clones, with some not included. The table has 2 million to 2.5 million clones, around 93% seen once. The sequenced material came from naive CD4+ T cells from PBMCs. These receptors all stem from a man between 18 and 35 years old in good health. Some clones in this sample may be carry-over from other donors' samples. The CDR3 runs from the conserved cysteine through the conserved F or W. Each record gives: V gene, D gene, J gene, clone size, CDR3 DNA, CDR3 protein. A D gene is named only where the DNA matches it firmly. Size tells how often a clone was seen (once, few, many) or the class of an expanded clone, and some rows leave it out.

v_call: TRBV6-5
d_call: TRBD2
j_call: TRBJ2-3
clone_size: .
cdr3_nt: TGTGCCAGCAAGCGGGACGGAGATACGCAGTATTTT
cdr3_aa: CASKRDGDTQYF

v_call: TRBV7-9
d_call: .
j_call: TRBJ1-2
clone_size: .
cdr3_nt: TGTGCCAGCAGCTTATATGACGGCTATGGCTACACCTTC
cdr3_aa: CASSLYDGYGYTF

v_call: TRBV7-8
d_call: .
j_call: TRBJ1-1
clone_size: .
cdr3_nt: TGTGCCAGCAGCTTAGACCTCTTAGCGGGGGCGCGAACTGAAGCTTTCTTT
cdr3_aa: CASSLDLLAGARTEAFF

v_call: TRBV9
d_call: .
j_call: TRBJ2-2
clone_size: .
cdr3_nt: TGTGCCAGCAGCGCTTACACCGGGGAGCTGTTTTTT
cdr3_aa: CASSAYTGELFF

v_call: TRBV2
d_call: .
j_call: TRBJ2-7
clone_size: .
cdr3_nt: TGTGCCAGCAGTGACGGACTCGAGCAGTACTTC
cdr3_aa: CASSDGLEQYF

v_call: TRBV4-1
d_call: TRBD1
j_call: TRBJ2-1
clone_size: once
cdr3_nt: TGCGCCAGCAGCCAAGAGGAGACAGGGGGATACAATGAGCAGTTCTTC
cdr3_aa: CASSQEETGGYNEQFF

v_call: TRBV19
d_call: .
j_call: TRBJ2-4
clone_size: .
cdr3_nt: TGTGCCAGTAGTATGGGGTCAGGGCTCCTAGCCAAAAACATTCAGTACTTC
cdr3_aa: CASSMGSGLLAKNIQYF

v_call: TRBV5-1
d_call: TRBD2
j_call: TRBJ2-3
clone_size: .
cdr3_nt: TGCGCCAGCAGCTCCATGGGCGGGACTAGCGGCGATAACACAGATACGCAGTATTTT
cdr3_aa: CASSSMGGTSGDNTDTQYF

v_call: TRBV25-1
d_call: .
j_call: TRBJ2-3
clone_size: .
cdr3_nt: TGTGCCAGCAGTGACATTGGGGGAGTGCCCGCAGATACGCAGTATTTT
cdr3_aa: CASSDIGGVPADTQYF

v_call: TRBV5-4
d_call: .
j_call: TRBJ1-2
clone_size: .
cdr3_nt: TGTGCCAGCAGCACAACAGGGTTCTTGGTCTATGGCTACACCTTC
cdr3_aa: CASSTTGFLVYGYTF

v_call: TRBV27
d_call: .
j_call: TRBJ1-3
clone_size: .
cdr3_nt: TGTGCCAGCAGTTTAGGACTTCCGGTAAGGGACTCTGGAAACACCATATATTTT
cdr3_aa: CASSLGLPVRDSGNTIYF

v_call: TRBV5-4
d_call: TRBD1
j_call: TRBJ1-2
clone_size: .
cdr3_nt: TGTGCCAGCAGCTCGGGACAGAACTATGGCTACACCTTC
cdr3_aa: CASSSGQNYGYTF

v_call: TRBV2
d_call: .
j_call: TRBJ2-3
clone_size: .
cdr3_nt: TGTGCCAGCAGTCGTGGGCTGAGCACAGATACGCAGTATTTT
cdr3_aa: CASSRGLSTDTQYF

v_call: TRBV28
d_call: TRBD2
j_call: TRBJ2-1
clone_size: .
cdr3_nt: TGTGCCAGCAACGTCCCGGGACTAGCGCGCGATGAGCAGTTCTTC
cdr3_aa: CASNVPGLARDEQFF

v_call: TRBV9
d_call: TRBD1
j_call: TRBJ2-3
clone_size: .
cdr3_nt: TGTGCCAGCAGCAGAGGACAGGGTGTTAGTGCAGATACGCAGTATTTT
cdr3_aa: CASSRGQGVSADTQYF

v_call: TRBV7-3
d_call: .
j_call: TRBJ1-2
clone_size: .
cdr3_nt: TGTGCCAGCAGCTTAGCCCCAGGGTCCCTTAACTATGGCTACACCTTC
cdr3_aa: CASSLAPGSLNYGYTF

v_call: TRBV5-4
d_call: .
j_call: TRBJ1-2
clone_size: .
cdr3_nt: TGTGCCAGCACCGAACAGCGGCGTAACTATGGCTACACCTTC
cdr3_aa: CASTEQRRNYGYTF

v_call: TRBV27
d_call: TRBD1
j_call: TRBJ2-7
clone_size: .
cdr3_nt: TGTGCCAGCAGTAGAGTCCTGACAGGGTCGTACGAGCAGTACTTC
cdr3_aa: CASSRVLTGSYEQYF

v_call: TRBV29-1
d_call: TRBD2
j_call: TRBJ2-1
clone_size: .
cdr3_nt: TGCAGCGTTCTAGCGGGACGAAGGTCCTACAATGAGCAGTTCTTC
cdr3_aa: CSVLAGRRSYNEQFF

v_call: TRBV27
d_call: .
j_call: TRBJ2-7
clone_size: .
cdr3_nt: TGTGCCAGCAGTGGGCGGCTGAGCTCCTACGAGCAGTACTTC
cdr3_aa: CASSGRLSSYEQYF

v_call: TRBV6-1
d_call: .
j_call: TRBJ2-3
clone_size: .
cdr3_nt: TGTGCCAGCTTACCGATTCGAGATACGCAGTATTTT
cdr3_aa: CASLPIRDTQYF

v_call: TRBV28
d_call: TRBD2
j_call: TRBJ2-7
clone_size: .
cdr3_nt: TGTGCCAGCAGCCCGGGACTAGCGGGAAGATACGAGCAGTACTTC
cdr3_aa: CASSPGLAGRYEQYF

v_call: TRBV28
d_call: .
j_call: TRBJ1-1
clone_size: .
cdr3_nt: TGTGCCAGCAGGGGCCTAGGCGTGGACACTGAAGCTTTCTTT
cdr3_aa: CASRGLGVDTEAFF

v_call: TRBV5-1
d_call: .
j_call: TRBJ1-4
clone_size: once
cdr3_nt: TGCGCCAGCAGCCCCCGCCCTTTGGACCAGGATAATGAAAAACTGTTTTTT
cdr3_aa: CASSPRPLDQDNEKLFF

v_call: TRBV10-1
d_call: .
j_call: TRBJ2-1
clone_size: .
cdr3_nt: TGCGCCAGCAGTGAGTCGGGTTACAATGAGCAGTTCTTC
cdr3_aa: CASSESGYNEQFF

v_call: TRBV10-3
d_call: TRBD2
j_call: TRBJ2-5
clone_size: .
cdr3_nt: TGTGCCATCAGTGAGGGGACTAGTATAAAAGAGACCCAGTACTTC
cdr3_aa: CAISEGTSIKETQYF

v_call: TRBV14
d_call: TRBD2
j_call: TRBJ2-5
clone_size: .
cdr3_nt: TGTGCCAGCAGCCAAGTCCATGGACTAGCGGGGCGAGAGACCCAGTACTTC
cdr3_aa: CASSQVHGLAGRETQYF

v_call: TRBV5-1
d_call: TRBD2
j_call: TRBJ2-3
clone_size: .
cdr3_nt: TGCGCCAGCAGCCCCCAGCGGGGACTAGCATTAACAGATACGCAGTATTTT
cdr3_aa: CASSPQRGLALTDTQYF

v_call: TRBV5-4
d_call: TRBD1
j_call: TRBJ1-2
clone_size: .
cdr3_nt: TGTGCCAGCAGATCGATCAGGGACAGGGAATATGGCTACACCTTC
cdr3_aa: CASRSIRDREYGYTF

v_call: TRBV7-3
d_call: .
j_call: TRBJ2-1
clone_size: .
cdr3_nt: TGTGCCAGCAGCCCTCAGGGGAGAGGCAATGAGCAGTTCTTC
cdr3_aa: CASSPQGRGNEQFF

v_call: TRBV10-3
d_call: .
j_call: TRBJ1-1
clone_size: once
cdr3_nt: TGTGCCACCACGCAAGGGGGGGTCGGGACTGAAGCTTTCTTT
cdr3_aa: CATTQGGVGTEAFF

v_call: TRBV25-1
d_call: .
j_call: TRBJ1-1
clone_size: .
cdr3_nt: TGTGCCAGCAGTGAACAAGCAGGGGTCACTGAAGCTTTCTTT
cdr3_aa: CASSEQAGVTEAFF

v_call: TRBV5-4
d_call: .
j_call: TRBJ1-1
clone_size: .
cdr3_nt: TGTGCCAGCAGACGCCGGGGGGATGACACTGAAGCTTTCTTT
cdr3_aa: CASRRRGDDTEAFF

v_call: TRBV5-1
d_call: .
j_call: TRBJ1-1
clone_size: .
cdr3_nt: TGCGCCAGCAGCTTGGGACATTTGAACACTGAAGCTTTCTTT
cdr3_aa: CASSLGHLNTEAFF

v_call: TRBV30
d_call: .
j_call: TRBJ1-2
clone_size: .
cdr3_nt: TGTGCCTGGACTACAGGGTTAAAGTATGGCTACACCTTC
cdr3_aa: CAWTTGLKYGYTF

v_call: TRBV27
d_call: TRBD2
j_call: TRBJ2-3
clone_size: once
cdr3_nt: TGTGCCAGCAGTCCCTCTGCCCTAGCGGGAAGCACAGATACGCAGTATTTT
cdr3_aa: CASSPSALAGSTDTQYF

v_call: TRBV27
d_call: .
j_call: TRBJ2-7
clone_size: .
cdr3_nt: TGTGCCAGCAGTACGGGGGACACCCGCTCCTACGAGCAGTACTTC
cdr3_aa: CASSTGDTRSYEQYF

v_call: TRBV5-6
d_call: TRBD2
j_call: TRBJ2-1
clone_size: .
cdr3_nt: TGTGCCAGCAGCCTCCCCCAGGGAGGGTACAATGAGCAGTTCTTC
cdr3_aa: CASSLPQGGYNEQFF

v_call: TRBV30
d_call: .
j_call: TRBJ2-3
clone_size: few
cdr3_nt: TGTGCCTGGAGTGTAGATTCAAGAGGTGATACGCAGTATTTT
cdr3_aa: CAWSVDSRGDTQYF

v_call: TRBV7-3
d_call: .
j_call: TRBJ2-1
clone_size: .
cdr3_nt: TGTGCCAGCAGCTACGAGTCTTCATCCCAGTTCTTC
cdr3_aa: CASSYESSSQFF

v_call: TRBV7-7
d_call: .
j_call: TRBJ2-1
clone_size: .
cdr3_nt: TGTGCCAGCAGCCCCAACCAGATGGCCAATGAGCAGTTCTTC
cdr3_aa: CASSPNQMANEQFF